Included here is one TCR beta chain sequence, with context. In this sample, this clonotype turned up many times. Its binding antigen is unknown. Per-nucleotide qualities are absent, and no much larger clonotype sits a single base away. The reads were generated on an Illumina HiSeq 1500. TCRdb redid the processing of the public reads, applying fastp at Q25 and MiXCR, and retained in-frame beta chains. Rows merge per CDR3 protein into single entries with the most common DNA and genes. The sample table records around 190,000 distinct CDR3 sequences; around an eighth of these occur just once. The ten largest clones take up 27% of the sample. The data stem from a study of T cell repertoires in cytomegalovirus infection (dated by TCRdb to the late 2010s). With respect to the entire study: Donor HLA type was relevant to the analysis, because carriage of CMV infection together with the matching HLA type was indicated by public TCR beta signatures. Broad study findings and their caveats: In both this cohort and an independent roughly 400-donor cohort, the cumulative frequency of public TCR beta family members distinguished carriers of CMV infection plus the relevant HLA type. In the ex vivo response, HLA-C-restricted CMV-specific TCR beta clonotypes were dominant, and in two of eight donors the single most frequent clonotype came from this HLA-C-restricted group.

From the cysteine up to the phenylalanine, the CDR3 has a length of 13 residues. The only DNA kept is the CDR3, 39 bases in frame from the first base. The germline V gene gives CDR1 as SGHTA and CDR2 as FQGNSA. V loses 4 bases at its end and J loses 4 bases; junction bases beyond the gene matches: 3. This sequence was found in a human donor in good health (CMV status not recorded). Some clones in this sample may be carry-over from other donors' samples. Sequencing input: PBMCs. The receptor chain draws on TRBV7-2 and TRBJ2-5, with 7 bases matching TRBD2. Read as DNA, the sequence is TGTGCCAGCAGCTATCGGGGGGTAGAGACCCAGTACTTC. Its protein product is CASSYRGVETQYF.